This paragraph reports one TCR beta chain. The antigen is not known. This sample stems from a study of metastatic and nonmetastatic thyroid tumors. Whole-study context: Malignant and benign thyroid patients had repertoires compared in peripheral blood and tumor or nodule tissue.

No patient had received any treatment before thyroid surgery. Findings and limits, study-wide: It was reported that TCR beta diversity was significantly higher in malignant thyroid tumors than benign nodules, in blood and tumor.

Germline values: CDR1 KGHSH, CDR2 LQKENI. The CDR3 is 15 amino acids. The V segment lost 3 bases and the J segment 12 bases; nucleotides outside the gene matches: 15. Under the authors' procedure: A distant-metastasis classifier for papillary thyroid cancer was built using CDR3 differences across clinicopathological groups. TCRdb re-called the PCR reads through MiXCR. It is TCRdb's table, rather than the study itself, that gives the V and J calls and clone size. The table lists 25,000 to 35,000 clones, 4% to 5% of them singletons. The sequencing input was blood. V gene TRBV18 combines with J gene TRBJ1-2; 8 bases are shared with TRBD1. The source is a female donor with papillary thyroid cancer or a benign thyroid nodule (not recorded which). Some clones in this sample may be carry-over from other donors' samples. The CDR3 nucleotides are TGTGCCAGCTCACCCCAAACAGGGGGGAGAGAAGGTCACACCTTC. As protein: CASSPQTGGREGHTF. The full variable domain, in which reference TRBV18 and TRBJ1-2 provide the parts outside the CDR3, is NAGVMQNPRHLVRRRGQEARLRCSPMKGHSHVYWYRQLPEEGLKFMVYLQKENIIDESGMPKERFSAEFPKEGPSILRIQQVVRGDSAAYFCASSPQTGGREGHTFGSGTRLTVV.